This passage covers 25 T cell receptor beta chains from one sample sequenced in a study of CD8+CD57+ T cells in acquired aplastic anemia (dated by TCRdb to 2017 to 2018). Sequencing was performed on an Illumina HiSeq 2000. Profiling of TCR beta VDJ combinations and CDR3 sequences used genomic DNA as the template. The public reads were quality trimmed at Q25 with fastp and then assembled into clones with MiXCR by TCRdb, keeping productive beta chains. Entries that share a CDR3 protein sequence are merged under the most common genes and DNA. The sample contains 150,000 to 200,000 distinct CDR3 sequences, less than 60% of them found a single time. Of the sample, 0.85% to 1.3% is held by the ten largest clones. Patients chosen for sequencing had shown expansion of CD8+CD57+ cells by flow cytometry. The sample comprised sorted CD4+, CD8+, or CD8+CD57+ T cells (not recorded which) from PBMCs. These receptors were taken from a human donor with aplastic anemia.

This clonotype was detected many times. The CDR3: CASKGLLTELNQPQHF. The CDR3 DNA follows: TGTGCCAGCAAAGGTCTTTTGACAGAGCTCAATCAGCCCCAGCATTTT. The chain links TRBV6-1 to TRBJ1-5; the D gene is possibly TRBD1 (5 bases). The V end lost 7 bases, the J end lost 3 bases, and 19 bases lay between the germline ends. Per the germline V gene, CDR1 is MNHNS and CDR2 is SASEGT. The CDR3 loop spans 16 amino acids.

This clonotype has only one observation. The chain joins TRBV10-3 to TRBJ1-5; TRBD1 might be the D (5 bases). This CDR3 has 15 amino acids. V dropped 2 bases and J dropped 0 bases, with 8 bases sitting between them. CDR1 and CDR2 from the germline V gene are ENHRY and SYGVKD. CDR3 in DNA: TGTGCCATCAGTGAGGGGGGGGGTAGCAATCAGCCCCAGCATTTT. It translates to CAISEGGGSNQPQHF.

This clonotype was seen repeatedly, ten times or more. This chain joins TRBV6-1 and TRBJ1-2, with D perhaps matching TRBD1 (5 bases). V was shortened by 6 bases and J by 3 bases, with 17 bases between the two germline ends. The CDR3 loop spans 15 amino acids. Per the germline V gene, CDR1 is MNHNS and CDR2 is SASEGT. The CDR3 is CASSLPRGADYGYTF. CDR3 in DNA: TGTGCCAGCAGCCTCCCCCGCGGGGCGGACTATGGCTACACCTTC.

This clonotype was counted a few times. V gene TRBV29-1 combines with J gene TRBJ2-7; the D gene is possibly TRBD1 (5 bases). The CDR3 is 13 residues long. CDR1 is SQVTM and CDR2 is ANQGSEA in the germline V gene. V lost 1 base to trimming and J lost 5 bases, with 12 bases between them. The CDR3 is CSVEGQGINEQYF. CDR3 nucleotide sequence: TGCAGCGTTGAAGGTCAGGGTATCAACGAGCAGTACTTC.

For this clonotype: With a much larger clone just one base away, this may be a read error. This chain links TRBV5-1 with TRBJ1-1; TRBD1 might be the D (6 bases). The V gene lost 1 base and the J gene lost 1 base, with 11 bases spanning the gap. The CDR3 contains 15 residues. Per the germline V gene, CDR1 is SGHRS and CDR2 is YFSETQ. The CDR3 nucleotides are TGCGCCAGCAGCTTGTGGGGGGGCGGGAACACTGAAGCTTTCTTT. Amino acid sequence: CASSLWGGGNTEAFF.

This clonotype was found many times. The rearrangement links TRBV12-3 or TRBV12-4 to TRBJ2-2; D possibly corresponds to TRBD1 (5 bases). The CDR3 loop spans 15 amino acids. The V end lost 1 base, the J end lost 3 bases, and 9 bases lay between the germline ends. The DNA for the CDR3 is TGTGCCAGCAGTTTAGTGGACATTTACACCGGGGAGCTGTTTTTT. Translation: CASSLVDIYTGELFF.

A few counts support this clonotype. The gene calls are TRBV10-3 and TRBJ1-1; D uncertain. Between the trimmed V and J ends, which lost 6 bases and 3 bases, there was a span of 11 bases. The germline V gene has CDR1 ENHRY and CDR2 SYGVKD. This CDR3 region has 13 residues. CDR3 sequence: CAISANKDTEAFF. CDR3 DNA sequence: TGTGCCATCAGCGCGAACAAGGACACTGAAGCTTTCTTT.

This chain connects TRBV12-3 or TRBV12-4 to TRBJ1-5; 7 bases are a match to TRBD1. The V gene end was trimmed by 6 bases and the J gene end by 3 bases; junction bases not matched to a gene: 5. This CDR3 is 14 amino acids long. As DNA, the CDR3 is TGTGCCAGCAGGGCACAGGGGTCCAATCAGCCCCAGCATTTT. Translation: CASRAQGSNQPQHF.

This clonotype was seen many times. This chain connects TRBV29-1 to TRBJ2-5, with 11 bases identical to TRBD2. The CDR3 loop spans 14 amino acids. The ends lost 7 bases at V and 5 bases at J; junction bases unmatched: 9. Germline V lookup: CDR1 SQVTM, CDR2 ANQGSEA. As DNA, the CDR3 is TGCAGCGCCAGCATTAGCGGGGGGGCTGAGACCCAGTACTTC. Its translation: CSASISGGAETQYF.

Many counts were recorded for this clonotype. V usage is TRBV3-1 and J usage is TRBJ2-5; D might be TRBD2 (5 bases). CDR1 and CDR2 (germline): LGHDT, YNNKEL (reference sequence). This CDR3 has 15 residues. Trimming pared 5 bases from V and 0 bases from J, leaving 13 bases between. The CDR3 loop is CASSSRGSDQETQYF. For the CDR3, the DNA is TGTGCCAGCAGCTCACGGGGTTCGGACCAAGAGACCCAGTACTTC.

This clonotype was observed at least ten times. The chain couples TRBV6-5 to TRBJ2-7; a weak D match, TRBD2 (5 bases). The V end lost 5 bases, the J end lost 1 base, and 12 bases lay between the germline ends. This CDR3 is 14 amino acids long. Germline lookup yields CDR1 MNHEY and CDR2 SVGAGI. DNA for the CDR3: TGTGCCAGCAGTCTCACCAGAGGGTCCTACGAGCAGTACTTC. Translating gives CASSLTRGSYEQYF.

This chain joins TRBV3-1 and TRBJ2-1, with D perhaps TRBD1 (5 bases). Germline-derived CDR1 and CDR2 are LGHDT and YNNKEL (reference sequence). CDR3 length: 17 residues. V was clipped by 11 bases and J by 0 bases, with 23 bases between them. CDR3: CAPVPNGASPSYNEQFF. CDR3 nucleotide sequence: TGTGCCCCCGTCCCAAATGGGGCATCCCCCTCCTACAATGAGCAGTTCTTC.

This clonotype was found many times. The V gene is TRBV12-3 or TRBV12-4, the J gene TRBJ2-5; a weak D match, TRBD1 (5 bases). The CDR3 loop spans 13 amino acids. V lost 2 bases and J 3 bases, leaving 7 bases between the germline ends. The CDR3 DNA reads TGTGCCAGCAGTTTAACAGGAAAAGAGACCCAGTACTTC. The encoded protein is CASSLTGKETQYF.

The table lists this clonotype with many counts. The rearrangement uses TRBV20-1 and TRBJ1-6, with D possibly being TRBD1 (6 bases). The germline V gene has CDR1 DFQATT and CDR2 SNEGSKA (reference sequence). The CDR3 spans 14 residues. V lost 6 bases, J lost 1 base, and 10 bases lay in between. The CDR3 region is CSAKGGSYNSPLHF. The DNA of the CDR3 is TGCAGTGCGAAAGGGGGATCCTATAATTCACCCCTCCACTTT.

V usage is TRBV5-1 and J usage is TRBJ1-2; 7 bases agree with TRBD1. V lost 0 bases, J lost 5 bases, and 19 bases stayed unmatched. The CDR3 loop spans 19 amino acids. Looked up from germline, CDR1 is SGHRS and CDR2 is YFSETQ. For the CDR3, the DNA is TGCGCCAGCAGCTTGGGGGGCTGGGACAGAGTAGTAAAGCATTATGGCTACACCTTC. It yields the protein CASSLGGWDRVVKHYGYTF.

This clonotype has a count of ten or more. The chain uses TRBV7-9 and TRBJ1-5, with 7 bases fitting TRBD1. Germline trimming cut 3 bases from V and 6 bases from J; bases unmatched to any gene: 5. The germline CDR1 and CDR2 sequences are SEHNR and FQNEAQ (reference sequence). The CDR3 has 14 amino acids. CDR3 DNA sequence: TGTGCCAGCAGCTTCGGGACAGAGGGTCAGCCCCAGCATTTT. Its translation is CASSFGTEGQPQHF.

This clonotype was seen ten or more times. V is TRBV9 and J is TRBJ2-7, with D perhaps matching TRBD1 (6 bases). Between the trimmed V and J ends, which lost 0 bases and 0 bases, there was a span of 10 bases. This CDR3 contains 15 residues. Germline lookup yields CDR1 SGDLS and CDR2 YYNGEE. The CDR3 sequence: CASSVGQGISYEQYF. CDR3 coding DNA: TGTGCCAGCAGCGTAGGGCAGGGGATCTCCTACGAGCAGTACTTC.

The V call is TRBV10-2, the J call TRBJ1-2, with 7 bases fitting TRBD1. With V trimmed by 0 bases and J by 7 bases, 5 bases remained unmatched. Germline V gene lookup returns CDR1 WSHSY and CDR2 SAAADI. This CDR3 comprises 14 residues. As DNA, the CDR3 is TGCGCCAGCAGTGAGTCAGGGGGCGCAGGTGGCTACACCTTC. It codes for CASSESGGAGGYTF.

This clonotype has at least ten counts. The genes are TRBV5-4 and TRBJ2-5; the match to TRBD2 covers 11 bases. The V gene's germline CDR1 is SGHNT and CDR2 YYREEE (reference sequence). The V and J ends lost 5 bases and 7 bases, in that order; junction bases with no gene match: 10. The CDR3 consists of 15 residues. The CDR3 DNA reads as TGTGCCAGCAGTTTTCGTAGCGGGGGGGCAGGGACCCAGTACTTC. This sequence encodes CASSFRSGGAGTQYF.

This clonotype was seen at least ten times. The V gene is TRBV20-1, the J gene TRBJ2-7, with D tentatively TRBD1 (6 bases). The CDR3 has 14 residues. With 2 bases removed from V and 4 bases from J, the gap between germline ends came to 15 bases. CDR1 and CDR2 (germline): DFQATT, SNEGSKA (reference sequence). The CDR3 protein is CSARPSSRGYEQYF. The CDR3 DNA reads TGCAGTGCTAGACCCTCTTCCAGGGGTTACGAGCAGTACTTC.

A remark on this clonotype: This CDR3 is missing its conserved last phenylalanine or tryptophan, likely due to a read error. It is unclear where the CDR3 begins or ends on the DNA, so no DNA is shown, and the CDR3 is as TCRdb lists it. The V and J genes are TRBV7-3 and TRBJ2-3; TRBD1 was called by the table and not checked on the DNA. Germline CDR1 SGHTA, CDR2 FQGTGA. 14 amino acids form the CDR3, both terminal residues included. This chain's CDR3 is CASSSPDTTDTQYL.

The CDR3 protein is CASSSETGTEAFF. CDR3 in DNA: TGTGCCAGCAGCTCGGAGACTGGGACTGAAGCTTTCTTT. This rearrangement joins TRBV7-7 to TRBJ1-1; no clear D gene. The CDR3 has 13 amino acids. Trimming took off 4 bases at V and 5 bases at J, with 11 bases between the two ends. In germline, CDR1 is SSHAT, CDR2 FNYEAQ (reference sequence).

This chain links TRBV19 with TRBJ1-1; no reliable D call. Between the trimmed V and J ends, which lost 3 bases and 0 bases, there was a span of 5 bases. The CDR3 consists of 13 residues. Germline loops: CDR1 LNHDA, CDR2 SQIVND (reference sequence). Here the CDR3 reads CASSIHVNTEAFF. The CDR3 DNA sequence: TGTGCCAGTAGTATTCATGTGAACACTGAAGCTTTCTTT.

This sequence joins TRBV6-5 and TRBJ2-5; tentative D call: TRBD2 (6 bases). CDR1 and CDR2 from the germline V gene are MNHEY and SVGAGI. The CDR3 totals 14 residues. With 2 bases removed from V and 1 base from J, the gap between germline ends came to 8 bases. CDR3 sequence: CASSYGGIQETQYF. Written as DNA, the CDR3 is TGTGCCAGCAGTTACGGCGGGATCCAAGAGACCCAGTACTTC.

The chain links TRBV6-1 to TRBJ1-2; perhaps TRBD1 as D (5 bases). Germline V CDR1 and CDR2: MNHNS, SASEGT. V gave up 4 bases and J gave up 2 bases, with 14 bases separating them. CDR3 length equals 15 residues. This CDR3 reads CASSGGVRVNYGYTF. DNA of the CDR3: TGTGCCAGCAGTGGCGGAGTCAGGGTCAACTATGGCTACACCTTC.